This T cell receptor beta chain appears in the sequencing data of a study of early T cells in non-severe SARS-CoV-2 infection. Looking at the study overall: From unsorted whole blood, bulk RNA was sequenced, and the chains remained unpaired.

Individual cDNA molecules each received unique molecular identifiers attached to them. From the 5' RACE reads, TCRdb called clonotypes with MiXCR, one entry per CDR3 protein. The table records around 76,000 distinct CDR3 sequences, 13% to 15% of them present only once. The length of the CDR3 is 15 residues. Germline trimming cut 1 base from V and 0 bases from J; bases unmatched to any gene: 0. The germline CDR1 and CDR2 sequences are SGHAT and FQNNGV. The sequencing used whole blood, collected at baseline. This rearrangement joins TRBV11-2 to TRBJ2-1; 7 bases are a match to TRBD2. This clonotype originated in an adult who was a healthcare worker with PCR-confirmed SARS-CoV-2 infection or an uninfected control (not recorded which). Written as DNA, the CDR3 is TGTGCCAGCAGCTTAGGGACTAGCTCCTACAATGAGCAGTTCTTC. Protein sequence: CASSLGTSSYNEQFF.